This T cell receptor beta chain was identified in a study of regulatory T cells in long-lasting Graves disease. Study in general: Antithyroid drug use was under 3 months in newly diagnosed Graves' patients.

This sample's time point: newly diagnosed GD, antithyroid drugs for less than 3 months. RNA isolated from PBMCs was used to make the TCR library. This clonotype appeared many times. Arm-PCR with iRepertoire HTBI primers amplified the CDR3 regions for these TCR beta libraries. TCRdb recomputed calls from the multiplex PCR reads with MiXCR, one row per CDR3 protein. The sample has 360,000 or so distinct CDR3 sequences, roughly 17% seen once. The sample also formed part of further work on T cells in Graves' hyperthyroidism and ophthalmopathy. In that study: HTBI primers were the set used in a first-round RT-PCR of the TCR CDR3. Researchers found most expanded thyroid clonotypes above 0.001 in blood as well.

Material: peripheral blood mononuclear cells (PBMCs), obtained at new diagnosis, from a patient treated with antithyroid drugs. The sequence derives from a young woman with Graves disease.

CDR3 sequence: CASSYESGTGGLDTQYF. The DNA for the CDR3 is TGTGCCAGCAGCTACGAATCCGGGACAGGGGGCTTAGATACGCAGTATTTT. The V and J genes are TRBV7-9 and TRBJ2-3; 12 bases fit TRBD1. The CDR3 sequence is 17 residues long. The germline gives CDR1 SEHNR, CDR2 FQNEAQ (reference sequence). Losses at the gene ends were 4 bases for V and 5 bases for J; bases not matched to a gene: 10.